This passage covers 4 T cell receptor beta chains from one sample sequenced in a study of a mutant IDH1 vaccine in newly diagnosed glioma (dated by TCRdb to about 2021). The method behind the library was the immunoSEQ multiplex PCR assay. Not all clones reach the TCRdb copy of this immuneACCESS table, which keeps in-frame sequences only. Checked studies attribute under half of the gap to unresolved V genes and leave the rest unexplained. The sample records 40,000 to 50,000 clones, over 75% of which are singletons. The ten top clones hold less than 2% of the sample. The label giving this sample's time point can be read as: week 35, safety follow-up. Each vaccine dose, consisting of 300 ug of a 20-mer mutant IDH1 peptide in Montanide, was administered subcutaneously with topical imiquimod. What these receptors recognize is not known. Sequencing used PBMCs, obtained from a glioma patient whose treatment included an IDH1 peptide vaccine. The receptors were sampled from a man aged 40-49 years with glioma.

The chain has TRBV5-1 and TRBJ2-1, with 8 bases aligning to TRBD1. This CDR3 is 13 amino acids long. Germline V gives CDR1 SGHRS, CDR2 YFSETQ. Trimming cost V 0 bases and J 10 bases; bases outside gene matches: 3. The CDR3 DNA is TGCGCCAGCAGCTTGGGGACAGGGAACGAGCAGTTCTTC. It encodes CASSLGTGNEQFF.

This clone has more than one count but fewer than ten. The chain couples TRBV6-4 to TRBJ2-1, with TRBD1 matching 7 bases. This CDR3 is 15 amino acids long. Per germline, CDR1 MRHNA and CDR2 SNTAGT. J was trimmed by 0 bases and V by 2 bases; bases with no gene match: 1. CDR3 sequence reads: CASSDEGASYNEQFF. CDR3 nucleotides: TGTGCCAGCAGTGACGAGGGGGCCTCCTACAATGAGCAGTTCTTC.

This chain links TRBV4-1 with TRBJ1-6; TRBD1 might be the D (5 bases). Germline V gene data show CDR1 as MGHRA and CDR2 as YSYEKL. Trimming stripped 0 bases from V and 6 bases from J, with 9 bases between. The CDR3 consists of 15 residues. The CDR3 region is CASSQEGGGNSPLHF. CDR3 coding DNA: TGCGCCAGCAGCCAAGAGGGGGGGGGTAATTCACCCCTCCACTTT.

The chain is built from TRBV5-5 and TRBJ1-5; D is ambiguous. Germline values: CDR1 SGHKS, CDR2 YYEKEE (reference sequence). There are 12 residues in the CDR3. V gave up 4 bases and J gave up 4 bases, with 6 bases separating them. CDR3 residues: CASSGQNQPQHF. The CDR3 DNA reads TGTGCCAGCAGCGGCCAAAATCAGCCCCAGCATTTT.